The entry that follows covers one T cell receptor beta chain sequence. The data originate from a study of cytomegalovirus exposure and HLA in healthy donors. Turning to the study itself: From some 180 million T cells, an earlier analysis saw approximately 110 million unique TCR beta sequences. Approximately 85 million unique TCRs from HLA-typed donors were held in an early release of data.

The CDR3 consists of 15 residues. Germline V gene sequence: CDR1 SGHRS, CDR2 YFSETQ. V dropped 5 bases and J dropped 5; count of bases not matched to a gene: 11. The study ran its PCR with 60 Vbeta and 13 Jbeta primers. In the authors' workflow: The authors later counted 65 million to 80 million unique TCR beta chains, 8.5 million to 13 million of them shared. TCRdb's table, derived via immunoSEQ multiplex PCR, lists solely in-frame clones and lacks some. From that table come the V and J calls and clone size; the DNA was used to work out D and trimming. The listing contains about 160,000 clones. This rearrangement joins TRBV5-1 to TRBJ2-7, with TRBD2 identical over 9 bases. Source material: PBMCs. This TCR derives from a man aged 25 to 40 in good health and CMV-seronegative. The CDR3: CASRREGQIVDEQYF. The CDR3 DNA follows: TGCGCCAGCAGGCGGGAGGGCCAGATCGTCGACGAGCAGTACTTC. The complete variable domain, with remaining parts taken from reference TRBV5-1 and TRBJ2-7, reads KAGVTQTPRYLIKTRGQQVTLSCSPISGHRSVSWYQQTPGQGLQFLFEYFSETQRNKGNFPGRFSGRQFSNSRSEMNVSTLELGDSALYLCASRREGQIVDEQYFGPGTRLTVT.